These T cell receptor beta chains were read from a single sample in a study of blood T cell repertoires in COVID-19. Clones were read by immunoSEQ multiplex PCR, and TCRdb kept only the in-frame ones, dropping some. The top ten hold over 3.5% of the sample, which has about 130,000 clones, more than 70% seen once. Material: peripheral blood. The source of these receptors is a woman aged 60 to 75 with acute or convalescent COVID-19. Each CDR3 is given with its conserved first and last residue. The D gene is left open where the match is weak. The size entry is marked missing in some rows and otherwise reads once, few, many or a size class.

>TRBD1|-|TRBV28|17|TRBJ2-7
CASSFDRTGGGRYEQYF
TGTGCCAGCAGTTTTGATCGGACAGGGGGCGGGCGGTACGAGCAGTACTTC
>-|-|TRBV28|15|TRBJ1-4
CASSFMSGGNEKLFF
TGTGCCAGCAGTTTCATGAGCGGGGGCAATGAAAAACTGTTTTTT
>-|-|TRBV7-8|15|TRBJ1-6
CASSLGDTYNSPLHF
TGTGCCAGCAGCTTAGGAGACACCTATAATTCACCCCTCCACTTT
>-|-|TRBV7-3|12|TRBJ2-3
CASSQYTDTQYF
TGTGCCAGCAGCCAGTACACAGATACGCAGTATTTT
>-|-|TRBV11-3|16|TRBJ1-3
CASSLVRGSSGNTIYF
TGTGCCAGCAGCTTAGTACGCGGCAGCTCTGGAAACACCATATATTTT
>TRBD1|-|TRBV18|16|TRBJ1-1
CASSPRDRVMNTEAFF
TGTGCCAGCTCACCCCGGGACAGAGTCATGAACACTGAAGCTTTCTTT
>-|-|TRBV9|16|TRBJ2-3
CASSVGGSHATDTQYF
TGTGCCAGCAGCGTAGGAGGATCCCATGCCACAGATACGCAGTATTTT
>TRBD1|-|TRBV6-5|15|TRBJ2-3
CASRNRDRSTDTQYF
TGTGCCAGCCGCAACCGGGACAGGAGCACAGATACGCAGTATTTT
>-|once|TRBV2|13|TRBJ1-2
CALGDTTNYGYTF
TGTGCCTTGGGGGACACTACTAACTATGGCTACACCTTC
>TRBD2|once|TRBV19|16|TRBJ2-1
CASSTWRGAPPNEQFF
TGTGCCAGTAGTACGTGGCGGGGGGCACCCCCCAATGAGCAGTTCTTC
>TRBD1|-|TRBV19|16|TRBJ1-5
CASGGTGSYGNQPQHF
TGTGCCAGTGGGGGGACAGGTTCATATGGCAATCAGCCCCAGCATTTT
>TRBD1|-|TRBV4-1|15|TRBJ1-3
CASSQDGTAGNTIYF
TGCGCCAGCAGCCAAGACGGGACAGCTGGAAACACCATATATTTT
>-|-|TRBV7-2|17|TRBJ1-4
CASSLAGTGRGNEKLFF
TGTGCCAGCAGCTTAGCGGGAACGGGGCGGGGTAATGAAAAACTGTTTTTT
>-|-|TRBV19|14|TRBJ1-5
CASSIMNSRSAQHF
TGTGCCAGTAGTATAATGAACTCCAGGTCAGCCCAGCATTTT
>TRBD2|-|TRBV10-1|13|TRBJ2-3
CASSESQGRTRYF
TGCGCCAGCAGTGAGTCGCAAGGCAGGACTAGGTATTTT
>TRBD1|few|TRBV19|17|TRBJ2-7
CASSPPGQGSLSYEQYF
TGTGCCAGTAGTCCTCCGGGACAGGGCTCCCTCTCCTACGAGCAGTACTTC
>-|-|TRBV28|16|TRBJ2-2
CASSLIRRLNTGELFF
TGTGCCAGCAGTTTAATCCGTCGACTAAACACCGGGGAGCTGTTTTTT
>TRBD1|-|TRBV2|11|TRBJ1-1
CASRDRTQAFF
TGTGCCAGCAGGGACAGGACACAAGCTTTCTTT
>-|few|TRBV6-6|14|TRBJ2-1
CATYRSSGYNEQFF
TGTGCCACCTACAGGAGTAGTGGCTACAATGAGCAGTTCTTC
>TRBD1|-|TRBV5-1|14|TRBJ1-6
CASSEDRVVSPLHF
TGCGCCAGCAGCGAGGACAGGGTGGTCTCACCCCTCCACTTT
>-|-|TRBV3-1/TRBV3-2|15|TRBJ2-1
CASSRLSVILNEQFF
TGTGCCAGCAGCCGTCTATCGGTTATCCTAAATGAGCAGTTCTTC
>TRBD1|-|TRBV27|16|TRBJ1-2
CASSFTQGGRNYGYTF
TGTGCCAGCAGTTTCACCCAAGGGGGCCGGAACTATGGCTACACCTTC
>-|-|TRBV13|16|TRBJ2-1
CASSSEGGTEYNEQFF
TGTGCCAGCAGCTCAGAAGGAGGGACCGAATACAATGAGCAGTTCTTC
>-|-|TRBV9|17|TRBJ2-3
CASSVPDRPTGPDTQYF
TGTGCCAGCAGCGTACCTGACAGACCGACGGGCCCAGATACGCAGTATTTT
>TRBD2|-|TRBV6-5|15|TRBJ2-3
CASRPGLAKGNTQYF
TGTGCCAGCAGGCCCGGACTAGCGAAGGGGAATACGCAGTATTTT
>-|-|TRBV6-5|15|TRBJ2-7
CASSYSSGFSYEQYF
TGTGCCAGCAGTTACTCCTCGGGGTTCTCCTACGAGCAGTACTTC
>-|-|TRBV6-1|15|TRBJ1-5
CASSEQGGRNQPQHF
TGTGCCAGCAGTGAACAAGGTGGGCGCAATCAGCCCCAGCATTTT
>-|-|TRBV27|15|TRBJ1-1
CASSLRGAGNTEAFF
TGTGCCAGCAGTCTACGAGGAGCGGGGAACACTGAAGCTTTCTTT
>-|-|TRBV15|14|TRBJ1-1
CATSSGQLNTEAFF
TGTGCCACCAGCAGCGGACAATTGAACACTGAAGCTTTCTTT
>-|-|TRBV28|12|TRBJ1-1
CASTSPGTEAFF
TGTGCCAGCACCTCACCGGGCACTGAAGCTTTCTTT
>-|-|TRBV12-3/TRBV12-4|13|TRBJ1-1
CASITGMGTEAFF
TGTGCCAGCATCACAGGGATGGGAACTGAAGCTTTCTTT
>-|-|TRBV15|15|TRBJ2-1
CATSRDQDSNNEQFF
TGTGCCACCAGCAGAGATCAGGACTCTAACAATGAGCAGTTCTTC
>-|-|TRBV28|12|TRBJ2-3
CASSSDRDTQYF
TGTGCCAGCAGTTCCGACAGGGATACGCAGTATTTT
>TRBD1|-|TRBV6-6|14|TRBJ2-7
CASSPGTVTYEQYF
TGTGCCAGCAGCCCTGGGACAGTTACCTACGAGCAGTACTTC
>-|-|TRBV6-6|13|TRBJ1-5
CASSPLSNQPQHF
TGTGCCAGCAGTCCGTTAAGCAATCAGCCCCAGCATTTT
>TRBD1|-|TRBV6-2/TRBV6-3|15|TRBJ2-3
CASSLDRGRLDTQYF
TGTGCCAGCAGTCTCGACAGGGGGCGACTCGATACGCAGTATTTT
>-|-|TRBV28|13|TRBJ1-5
CATGGFSNQPQHF
TGTGCCACCGGGGGGTTTAGCAATCAGCCCCAGCATTTT
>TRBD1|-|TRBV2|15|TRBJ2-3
CASEMRGQGTDTQYF
TGTGCCAGCGAGATGAGGGGGCAGGGCACAGATACGCAGTATTTT
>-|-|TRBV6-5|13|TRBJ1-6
CASREATNSPLHF
TGTGCCAGCAGGGAGGCGACGAATTCCCCCCTCCACTTT
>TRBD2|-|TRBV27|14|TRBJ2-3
CASRSGRSTDTQYF
TGTGCCAGCAGAAGCGGGAGAAGCACAGATACGCAGTATTTT
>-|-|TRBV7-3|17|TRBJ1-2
CASSLFGRGGADDGYTF
TGTGCCAGCAGCTTATTCGGCCGCGGGGGCGCGGATGATGGCTACACCTTC
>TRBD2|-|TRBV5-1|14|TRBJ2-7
CASSLELAGDEQYF
TGCGCCAGCAGCTTGGAACTAGCGGGAGACGAGCAGTATTTC
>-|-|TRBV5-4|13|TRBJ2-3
CASSSADTDTQYF
TGTGCCAGCAGCTCAGCGGACACAGATACGCAGTATTTT
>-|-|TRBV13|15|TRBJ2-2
CASSLAGGAPGELFF
TGTGCCAGCAGCTTAGCGGGGGGCGCCCCCGGGGAGCTGTTTTTT
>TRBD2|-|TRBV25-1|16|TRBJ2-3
CASSGSSGGSTDTQYF
TGTGCCAGCAGTGGATCTAGCGGGGGAAGCACAGATACGCAGTATTTT
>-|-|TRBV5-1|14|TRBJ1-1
CASSREVVNTEAFF
TGCGCCAGCAGCCGCGAGGTCGTAAACACTGAAGCTTTCTTT
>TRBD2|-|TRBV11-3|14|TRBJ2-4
CATLPFSGTDIQYF
TGTGCCACCCTCCCATTTAGCGGGACGGACATTCAGTACTTC
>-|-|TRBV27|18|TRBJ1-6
CASSLSLKAGAYNSPLHF
TGTGCCAGCAGTTTATCATTAAAGGCAGGGGCCTATAATTCACCCCTCCACTTT
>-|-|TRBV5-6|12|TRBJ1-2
CASSPGTHGYTF
TGTGCCAGCAGCCCCGGGACACATGGCTACACCTTC
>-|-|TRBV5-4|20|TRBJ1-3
CASSLVPNRFEADSGNTIYF
TGTGCCAGCAGCTTGGTGCCGAACAGGTTCGAGGCGGATTCTGGAAACACCATATATTTT
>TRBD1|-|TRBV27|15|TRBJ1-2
CASSLGQGRNYGYTF
TGTGCCAGCAGTTTGGGACAGGGGCGAAACTATGGCTACACCTTC
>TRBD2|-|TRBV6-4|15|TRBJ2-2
CASSDSGLAGGELFF
TGTGCCAGCAGTGACTCGGGACTAGCGGGAGGGGAGCTGTTTTTT
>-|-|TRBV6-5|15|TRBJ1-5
CASRFGQYSNQPQHF
TGTGCCAGCAGATTCGGACAGTATAGCAATCAGCCCCAGCATTTT
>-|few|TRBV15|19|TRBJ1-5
CATSRVPFLAGASNQPQHF
TGTGCCACCAGCAGAGTTCCTTTCCTGGCAGGGGCTAGCAATCAGCCCCAGCATTTT
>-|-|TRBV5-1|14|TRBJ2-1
CASSLGDSYNEQFF
TGCGCCAGCAGCTTAGGGGACTCCTACAATGAGCAGTTCTTC
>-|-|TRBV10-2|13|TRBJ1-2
CASSPGKADGYTF
TGCGCCAGCAGTCCAGGGAAGGCTGATGGCTACACCTTC
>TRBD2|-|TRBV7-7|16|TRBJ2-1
CASSLTIAGAGNEQFF
TGTGCTAGCAGCTTAACCATAGCGGGAGCGGGCAATGAGCAGTTCTTC
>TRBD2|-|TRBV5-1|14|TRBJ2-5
CASSSGRAQETQYF
TGCGCCAGTAGTAGCGGGAGGGCGCAAGAGACCCAGTACTTC
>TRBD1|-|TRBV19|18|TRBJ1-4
CASSPRQGGRATNEKLFF
TGTGCCAGTAGTCCCCGACAGGGAGGTCGGGCAACTAATGAAAAACTGTTTTTT
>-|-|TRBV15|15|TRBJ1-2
CATSRGVQVNYGYTF
TGTGCCACCAGCAGAGGCGTACAGGTAAACTATGGCTACACCTTC